This T cell receptor (beta chain) was sequenced for a study of cytomegalovirus exposure and HLA in healthy donors. Findings and caveats of the study: Association of a missense DCLRE1C variant with TCR beta V- and J-gene trimming was reported in a later analysis. Previously analyzed data showed that most TCR beta V segments were productive at a frequency of about 87% or about 30%. Beyond CMV serostatus, there was no information to go on about immune exposure. In a later analysis, donors in an Asian-associated ancestry cluster reportedly had fewer N-insertions in productive TCRs than the cohort mean.

Trimming stripped 0 bases from V and 8 bases from J, with 9 bases between. This CDR3 has 13 residues. Per the germline V gene, CDR1 is SGHRS and CDR2 is YFSETQ. The PCR ran on 60 Vbeta and 13 Jbeta primers. Sequenced by immunoSEQ multiplex PCR; TCRdb stores in-frame clones only, minus some. The table lists fewer than 70,000 clones, 70% to 85% of them singletons. In its sample, this clone was seen once. What it recognizes is unknown. The specimen was PBMCs. This sequence joins TRBV5-1 and TRBJ1-3; tentative D call: TRBD1 (5 bases). This TCR was recovered from a man in his forties in good health and CMV-seronegative. CDR3 sequence reads: CASSLDLGHTIYF. The CDR3 region has the DNA TGCGCCAGCAGCTTGGATTTGGGGCACACCATATATTTT.